This T cell receptor beta chain was retrieved from a study of OX40 agonist ivuxolimab in advanced cancers. Here immunoSEQ multiplex PCR was the method, and the copy in TCRdb shows in-frame clones only, minus some. There are about 16,000 clones in the sample; 80% to 90% occur only once, and approximately 4.1% lies in the top ten. Per the germline V gene, CDR1 is MNHEY and CDR2 is SMNVEV (reference sequence). V was pared by 6 bases and J by 6 bases, with 12 bases of the junction left unmatched. The CDR3 totals 16 residues. The clonotype comes from an adult with an advanced solid tumor such as melanoma, head and neck, liver or kidney cancer. The specimen was CD4+ or CD8+ T cells sorted from blood, collected in a trial of the OX40 agonist ivuxolimab. This chain joins TRBV27 and TRBJ1-1, with 11 bases that match TRBD1. The CDR3 is CASRSGQGALGAEAFF. CDR3 nucleotides: TGTGCCAGCAGGAGTGGACAGGGGGCTCTTGGGGCTGAAGCTTTCTTT.